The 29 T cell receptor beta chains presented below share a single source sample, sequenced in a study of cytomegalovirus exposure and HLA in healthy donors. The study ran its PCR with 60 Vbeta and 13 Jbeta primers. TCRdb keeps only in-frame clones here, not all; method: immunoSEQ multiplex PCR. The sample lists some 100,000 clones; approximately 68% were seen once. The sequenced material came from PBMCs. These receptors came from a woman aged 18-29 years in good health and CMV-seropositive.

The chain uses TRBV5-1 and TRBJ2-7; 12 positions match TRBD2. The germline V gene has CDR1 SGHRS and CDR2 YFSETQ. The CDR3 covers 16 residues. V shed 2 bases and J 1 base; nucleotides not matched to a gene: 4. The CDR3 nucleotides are TGCGCCAGCAGCTTAGATGGACTAGCGGGGTCCTACGAGCAGTACTTC. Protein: CASSLDGLAGSYEQYF.

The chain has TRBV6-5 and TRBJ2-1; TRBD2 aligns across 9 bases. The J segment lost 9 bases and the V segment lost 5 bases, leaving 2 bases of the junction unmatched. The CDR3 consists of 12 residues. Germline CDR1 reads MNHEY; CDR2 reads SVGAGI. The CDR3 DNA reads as TGTGCCAGCAGTCTTAGCGGGAGTGAGCAGTTCTTC. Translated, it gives CASSLSGSEQFF.

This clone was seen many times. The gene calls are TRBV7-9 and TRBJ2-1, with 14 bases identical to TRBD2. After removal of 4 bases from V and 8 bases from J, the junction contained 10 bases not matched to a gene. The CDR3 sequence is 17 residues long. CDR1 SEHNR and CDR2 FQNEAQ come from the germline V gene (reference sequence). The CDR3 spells CASSSSAGLAGVDEQFF. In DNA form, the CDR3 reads TGTGCCAGCAGCTCCAGCGCGGGACTAGCGGGAGTCGATGAGCAGTTCTTC.

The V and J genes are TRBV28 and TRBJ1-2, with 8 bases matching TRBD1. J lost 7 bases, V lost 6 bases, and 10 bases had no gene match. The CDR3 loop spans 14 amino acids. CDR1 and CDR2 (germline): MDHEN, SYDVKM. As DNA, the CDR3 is TGTGCCAGCAGGTCCCACCAGGGGGCTGGTGGCTACACCTTC. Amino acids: CASRSHQGAGGYTF.

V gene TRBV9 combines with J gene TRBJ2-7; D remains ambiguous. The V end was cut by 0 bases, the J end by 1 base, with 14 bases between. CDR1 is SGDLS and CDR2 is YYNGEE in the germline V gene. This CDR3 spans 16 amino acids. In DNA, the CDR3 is TGTGCCAGCAGCGTAGGAGCTAGTTCGTCTTCCTACGAGCAGTACTTC. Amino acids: CASSVGASSSSYEQYF.

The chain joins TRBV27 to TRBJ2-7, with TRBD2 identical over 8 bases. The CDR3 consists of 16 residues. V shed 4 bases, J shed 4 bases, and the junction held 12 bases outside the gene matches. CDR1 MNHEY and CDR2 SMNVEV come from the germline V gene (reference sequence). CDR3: CASSSLSPGLAYEQYF. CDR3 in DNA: TGTGCCAGCAGTTCACTCTCCCCCGGACTAGCTTACGAGCAGTACTTC.

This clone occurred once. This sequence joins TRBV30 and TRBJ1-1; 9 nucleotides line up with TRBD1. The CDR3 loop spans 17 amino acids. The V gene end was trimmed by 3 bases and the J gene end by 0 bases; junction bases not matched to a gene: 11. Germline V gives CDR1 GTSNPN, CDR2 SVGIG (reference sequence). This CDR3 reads CAWSPWGTGPVNTEAFF. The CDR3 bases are TGTGCCTGGAGCCCCTGGGGGACAGGGCCGGTGAACACTGAAGCTTTCTTT.

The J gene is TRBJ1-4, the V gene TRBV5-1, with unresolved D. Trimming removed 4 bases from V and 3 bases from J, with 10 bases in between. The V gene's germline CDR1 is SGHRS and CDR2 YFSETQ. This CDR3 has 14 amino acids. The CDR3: CASSLLQANEKLFF. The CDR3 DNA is TGCGCCAGCAGCCTATTGCAGGCTAATGAAAAACTGTTTTTT.

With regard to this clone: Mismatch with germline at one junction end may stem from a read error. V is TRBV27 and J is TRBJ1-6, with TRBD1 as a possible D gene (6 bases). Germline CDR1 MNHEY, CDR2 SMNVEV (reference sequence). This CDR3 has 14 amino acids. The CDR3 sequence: CAGSLGQTNSPLHF. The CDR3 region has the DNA TGTGCCGGCAGTTTAGGACAGACTAATTCACCCCTCCACTTT.

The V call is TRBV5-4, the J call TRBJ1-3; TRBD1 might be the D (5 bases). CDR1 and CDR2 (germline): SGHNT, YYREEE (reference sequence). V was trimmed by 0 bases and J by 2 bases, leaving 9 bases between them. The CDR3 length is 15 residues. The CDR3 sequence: CASSLAGQAGNTIYF. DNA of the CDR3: TGTGCCAGCAGCTTGGCAGGGCAGGCTGGAAACACCATATATTTT.

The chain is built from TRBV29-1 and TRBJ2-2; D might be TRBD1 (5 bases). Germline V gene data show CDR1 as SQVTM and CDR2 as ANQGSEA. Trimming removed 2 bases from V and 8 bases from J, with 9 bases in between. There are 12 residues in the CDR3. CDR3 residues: CSVERGSGELFF. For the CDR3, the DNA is TGCAGCGTTGAAAGGGGTAGTGGGGAGCTGTTTTTT.

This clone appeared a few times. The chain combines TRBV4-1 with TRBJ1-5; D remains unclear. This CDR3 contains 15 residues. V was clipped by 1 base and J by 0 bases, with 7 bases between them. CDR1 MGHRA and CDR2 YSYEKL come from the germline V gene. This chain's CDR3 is CASSQVQSSNQPQHF. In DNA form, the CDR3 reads TGCGCCAGCAGCCAAGTACAGAGTAGCAATCAGCCCCAGCATTTT.

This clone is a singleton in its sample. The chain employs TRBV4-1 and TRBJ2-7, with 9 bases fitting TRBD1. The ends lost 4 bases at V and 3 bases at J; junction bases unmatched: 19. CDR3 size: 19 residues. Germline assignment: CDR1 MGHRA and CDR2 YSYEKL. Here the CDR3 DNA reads TGCGCCAGCAGCCCCAACAACCCTCTGGGCGGGACAGGGCTCTACGAGCAGTACTTC. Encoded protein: CASSPNNPLGGTGLYEQYF.

The CDR3 reads CASSFAGGQETQYF. The CDR3 nucleotides are TGCGCCAGCAGCTTCGCGGGGGGACAAGAGACCCAGTACTTC. V gene TRBV5-1 combines with J gene TRBJ2-5, with TRBD2 matching over 8 bases. Germline V gives CDR1 SGHRS, CDR2 YFSETQ. Trimming at V came to 2 bases and at J to 2 bases, leaving 2 bases not matched to a gene. CDR3 length: 14 residues.

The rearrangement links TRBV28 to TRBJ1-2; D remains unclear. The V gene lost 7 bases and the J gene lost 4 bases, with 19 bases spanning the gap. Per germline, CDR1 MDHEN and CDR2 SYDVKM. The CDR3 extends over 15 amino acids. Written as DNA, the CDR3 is TGTGCCAGCACATCTACCAAGAGGGTAATCTATGGCTACACCTTC. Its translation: CASTSTKRVIYGYTF.

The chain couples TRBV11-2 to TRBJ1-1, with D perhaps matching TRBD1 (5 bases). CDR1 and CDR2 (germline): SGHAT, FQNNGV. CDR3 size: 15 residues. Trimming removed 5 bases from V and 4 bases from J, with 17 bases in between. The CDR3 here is CASSALRGRVTEAFF. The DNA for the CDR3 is TGTGCCAGCAGCGCCCTTAGGGGAAGGGTCACTGAAGCTTTCTTT.

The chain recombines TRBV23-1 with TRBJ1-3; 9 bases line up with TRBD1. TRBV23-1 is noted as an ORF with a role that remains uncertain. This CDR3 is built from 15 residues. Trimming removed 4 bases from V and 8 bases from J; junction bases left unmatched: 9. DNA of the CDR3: TGCGCCAGCAGTCTGGCGGGACAGGGCCGAGACACCATATATTTT. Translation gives CASSLAGQGRDTIYF.

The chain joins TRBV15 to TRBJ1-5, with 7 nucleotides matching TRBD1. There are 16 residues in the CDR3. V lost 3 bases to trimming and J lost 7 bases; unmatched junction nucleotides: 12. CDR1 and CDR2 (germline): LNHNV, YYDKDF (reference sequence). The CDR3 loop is CATSSRQGMAGQPQHF. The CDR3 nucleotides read TGTGCCACCAGCAGCCGACAGGGTATGGCAGGGCAGCCCCAGCATTTT. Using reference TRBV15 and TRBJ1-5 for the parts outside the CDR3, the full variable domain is DAMVIQNPRYQVTQFGKPVTLSCSQTLNHNVMYWYQQKSSQAPKLLFHYYDKDFNNEADTPDNFQSRRPNTSFCFLDIRSPGLGDTAMYLCATSSRQGMAGQPQHFGDGTRLSIL.

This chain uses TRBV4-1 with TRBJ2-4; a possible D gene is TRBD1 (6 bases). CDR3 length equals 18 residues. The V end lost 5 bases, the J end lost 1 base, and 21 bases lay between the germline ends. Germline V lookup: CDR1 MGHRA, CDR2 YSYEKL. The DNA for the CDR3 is TGCGCCAGCAGCGATGGGGGCAGGGGCTTATCGGCCAAAAACATTCAGTACTTC. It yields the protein CASSDGGRGLSAKNIQYF.

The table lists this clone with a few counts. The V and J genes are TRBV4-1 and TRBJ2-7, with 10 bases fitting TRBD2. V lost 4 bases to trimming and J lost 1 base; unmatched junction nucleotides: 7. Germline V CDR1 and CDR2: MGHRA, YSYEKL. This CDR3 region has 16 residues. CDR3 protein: CASSRPTSGPSYEQYF. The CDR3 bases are TGCGCCAGCAGCCGACCGACTAGCGGGCCTTCCTACGAGCAGTACTTC.

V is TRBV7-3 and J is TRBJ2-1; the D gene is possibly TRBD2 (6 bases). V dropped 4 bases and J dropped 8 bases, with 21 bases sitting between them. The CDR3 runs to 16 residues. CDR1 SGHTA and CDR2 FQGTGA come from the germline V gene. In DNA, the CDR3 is TGTGCCAGCAGCTCGTTTAGCGCAGCGGGCTGGGATGAGCAGTTCTTC. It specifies CASSSFSAAGWDEQFF.

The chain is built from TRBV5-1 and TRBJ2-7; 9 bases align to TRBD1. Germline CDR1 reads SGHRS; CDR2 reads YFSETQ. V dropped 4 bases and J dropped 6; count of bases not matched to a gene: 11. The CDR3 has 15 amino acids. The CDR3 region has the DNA TGCGCCAGCAGCCCCCTCCCGGGACAGGGAACCGAGCAGTACTTC. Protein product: CASSPLPGQGTEQYF.

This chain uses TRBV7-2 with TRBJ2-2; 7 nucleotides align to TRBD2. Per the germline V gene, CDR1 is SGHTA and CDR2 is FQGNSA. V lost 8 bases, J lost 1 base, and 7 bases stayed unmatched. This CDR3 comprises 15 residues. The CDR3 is CASASGVRNTGELFF. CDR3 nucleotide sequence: TGTGCCAGCGCAAGCGGGGTGAGGAACACCGGGGAGCTGTTTTTT.

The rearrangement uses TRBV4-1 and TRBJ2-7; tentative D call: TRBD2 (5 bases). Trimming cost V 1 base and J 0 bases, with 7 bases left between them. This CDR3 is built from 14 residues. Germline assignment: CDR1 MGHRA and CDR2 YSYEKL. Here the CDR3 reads CASSQASGSYEQYF. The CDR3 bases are TGCGCCAGCAGCCAAGCAAGCGGCTCCTACGAGCAGTACTTC.

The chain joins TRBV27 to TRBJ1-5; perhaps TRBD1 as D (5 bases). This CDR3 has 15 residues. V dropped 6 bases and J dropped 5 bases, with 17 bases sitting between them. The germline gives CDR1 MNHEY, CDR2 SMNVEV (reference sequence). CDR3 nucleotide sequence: TGTGCCAGCAGCCTCGAGGGAGGGGTTCATCAGCCCCAGCATTTT. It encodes CASSLEGGVHQPQHF.

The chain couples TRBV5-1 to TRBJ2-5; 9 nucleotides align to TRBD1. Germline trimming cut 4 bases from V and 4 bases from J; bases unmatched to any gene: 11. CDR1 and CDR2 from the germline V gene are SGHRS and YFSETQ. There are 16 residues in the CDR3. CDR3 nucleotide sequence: TGCGCCAGCAGCCCCGGGACAGGGAGGGGTGGAGAGACCCAGTACTTC. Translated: CASSPGTGRGGETQYF.

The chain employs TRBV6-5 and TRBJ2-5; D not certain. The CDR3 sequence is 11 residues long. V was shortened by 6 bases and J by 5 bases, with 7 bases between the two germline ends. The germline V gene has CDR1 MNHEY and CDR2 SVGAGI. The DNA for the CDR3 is TGTGCCAGCAGCATGTTCGAGACCCAGTACTTC. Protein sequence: CASSMFETQYF.

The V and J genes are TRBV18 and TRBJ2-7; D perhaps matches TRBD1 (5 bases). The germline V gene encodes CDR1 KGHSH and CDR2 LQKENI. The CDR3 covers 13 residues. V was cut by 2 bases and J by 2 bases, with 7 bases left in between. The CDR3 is CASSPTGTYEQYF. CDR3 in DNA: TGTGCCAGCTCACCAACAGGTACCTACGAGCAGTACTTC.

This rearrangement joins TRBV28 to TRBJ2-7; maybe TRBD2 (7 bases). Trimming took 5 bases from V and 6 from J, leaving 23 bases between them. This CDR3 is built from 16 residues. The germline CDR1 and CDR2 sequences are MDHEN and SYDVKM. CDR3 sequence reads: CASSPTSGGRGGEQYF. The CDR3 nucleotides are TGTGCCAGCAGTCCGACCTCGGGGGGCCGAGGGGGCGAGCAGTACTTC.